The rows below give T cell receptor beta chains drawn from one sample of a study of CD8+ T cells in alopecia areata. TCRdb's table, derived via immunoSEQ multiplex PCR, lists solely in-frame clones and lacks some. This table holds about 110,000 clones, about 60% found once. The sequences come from CD8+ T cells sorted from blood, collected at week 24, from a patient treated with tofacitinib. The receptor set was obtained from a human donor with alopecia areata. CDR3s include the opening cysteine and the closing phenylalanine or tryptophan. The order of the fields is J gene, clone size, V gene, CDR3 length, D gene, CDR3 DNA, CDR3 protein. D genes are given only for firm matches. Only part of the rows carry a size: once, few, many, or a class if the clone is expanded.

j_gene: TRBJ2-2
abundance: -
v_gene: TRBV15
len: 16
d_gene: TRBD2
CDR3nt: TGTGCCACCAGCACTAGCGGGGGCTCGAACACCGGGGAGCTGTTTTTT
CDR3aa: CATSTSGGSNTGELFF

j_gene: TRBJ2-7
abundance: -
v_gene: TRBV9
len: 15
d_gene: -
CDR3nt: TGTGCCAGCAGCTACACAGGGTCCAGCTCCTACGAGCAGTACTTC
CDR3aa: CASSYTGSSSYEQYF

j_gene: TRBJ2-5
abundance: -
v_gene: TRBV5-4
len: 11
d_gene: -
CDR3nt: TGTGCCAGCAGCGGACAAGAGACCCAGTACTTC
CDR3aa: CASSGQETQYF

j_gene: TRBJ1-5
abundance: -
v_gene: TRBV6-5
len: 14
d_gene: -
CDR3nt: TGTGCCAGCAGTCCCCTAGGAAGCAATCAGCCCCAGCATTTT
CDR3aa: CASSPLGSNQPQHF

j_gene: TRBJ2-5
abundance: -
v_gene: TRBV5-1
len: 11
d_gene: -
CDR3nt: TGCGCCAGCAGCTACGAAGAGACCCAGTACTTC
CDR3aa: CASSYEETQYF

j_gene: TRBJ2-7
abundance: -
v_gene: TRBV14
len: 12
d_gene: -
CDR3nt: TGTGCCAGCAGCCAAGTAGGCTACGAGCAGTACTTC
CDR3aa: CASSQVGYEQYF

j_gene: TRBJ2-2
abundance: -
v_gene: TRBV30
len: 12
d_gene: -
CDR3nt: TGTGCCTGGAGTGTTGGAGTCGGGGAGCTGTTTTTT
CDR3aa: CAWSVGVGELFF

j_gene: TRBJ1-1
abundance: -
v_gene: TRBV29-1
len: 11
d_gene: -
CDR3nt: TGCAGCGTTTATAGGGACACTGAAGCTTTCTTT
CDR3aa: CSVYRDTEAFF

j_gene: TRBJ1-5
abundance: -
v_gene: TRBV5-6
len: 15
d_gene: TRBD1
CDR3nt: TGTGCCAGCAGCTCTGGGACAGGAGGCAATCAGCCCCAGCATTTT
CDR3aa: CASSSGTGGNQPQHF

j_gene: TRBJ1-2
abundance: -
v_gene: TRBV27
len: 13
d_gene: TRBD1
CDR3nt: TGTGCCAGCAGTGAACAGGGGTACTATGGCTACACCTTC
CDR3aa: CASSEQGYYGYTF

j_gene: TRBJ2-3
abundance: once
v_gene: TRBV6-4
len: 17
d_gene: TRBD2
CDR3nt: TGTGCCAGCAGTGACTCGACGACTAGCGGGGTTCTAAATACGCAGTATTTT
CDR3aa: CASSDSTTSGVLNTQYF

j_gene: TRBJ1-6
abundance: -
v_gene: TRBV4-3
len: 17
d_gene: -
CDR3nt: TGCGCCAGCAGCCAAGGACCCAATGGAGGGGAAGATTCACCCCTCCACTTT
CDR3aa: CASSQGPNGGEDSPLHF

j_gene: TRBJ2-2
abundance: -
v_gene: TRBV30
len: 13
d_gene: -
CDR3nt: TGTGCCTGGAGTGTACAGCCAACCGGGGAGCTGTTTTTT
CDR3aa: CAWSVQPTGELFF

j_gene: TRBJ1-2
abundance: -
v_gene: TRBV30
len: 14
d_gene: -
CDR3nt: TGTGCCTGTCCGGACGATGATTTTGTTCTTGGCTACACCTTC
CDR3aa: CACPDDDFVLGYTF

j_gene: TRBJ2-1
abundance: few
v_gene: TRBV9
len: 13
d_gene: TRBD1
CDR3nt: TGTGCCAGCAGCGTAGACAGGGGGTATGAGCAGTTCTTC
CDR3aa: CASSVDRGYEQFF

j_gene: TRBJ1-6
abundance: few
v_gene: TRBV27
len: 16
d_gene: TRBD1
CDR3nt: TGTGCCAGCAGACAAGGGACAGGCGATAATAATTCACCCCTCCACTTT
CDR3aa: CASRQGTGDNNSPLHF

j_gene: TRBJ2-3
abundance: -
v_gene: TRBV29-1
len: 16
d_gene: -
CDR3nt: TGCAGCGTTGAAGGATGGACAGAAGTGGATGAAGATACGCAGTATTTT
CDR3aa: CSVEGWTEVDEDTQYF

j_gene: TRBJ2-3
abundance: -
v_gene: TRBV4-1
len: 18
d_gene: TRBD2
CDR3nt: TGCGCCAGCAGCTACAGGGCTAGCGGGGGGCGCGGCACAGATACGCAGTATTTT
CDR3aa: CASSYRASGGRGTDTQYF

j_gene: TRBJ1-5
abundance: few
v_gene: TRBV27
len: 17
d_gene: TRBD1
CDR3nt: TGTGCCAGCAGTCCCCTCCATTCGGACAGGGGGACTCAGCCCCAGCATTTT
CDR3aa: CASSPLHSDRGTQPQHF

j_gene: TRBJ2-3
abundance: -
v_gene: TRBV12-5
len: 15
d_gene: TRBD1
CDR3nt: TGTGCTAGTGGTTTGGTAGACAGGGCCACAGATACGCAGTATTTT
CDR3aa: CASGLVDRATDTQYF

j_gene: TRBJ1-2
abundance: -
v_gene: TRBV30
len: 10
d_gene: -
CDR3nt: TGTGCCTCGGGTTATCGCGGCTACACCTTC
CDR3aa: CASGYRGYTF

j_gene: TRBJ1-3
abundance: -
v_gene: TRBV29-1
len: 14
d_gene: -
CDR3nt: TGCAGCGTTGAAGATACTTCCCCAGGAAACACCATATATTTT
CDR3aa: CSVEDTSPGNTIYF

j_gene: TRBJ2-7
abundance: -
v_gene: TRBV4-1
len: 18
d_gene: TRBD1
CDR3nt: TGCGCCAGCAGCCCTACTTCCATCGATTCGACAGGGGCCTACGAGCAGTACTTC
CDR3aa: CASSPTSIDSTGAYEQYF